A single sample is the source of the 14 T cell receptor beta chains below, sequenced in a study of tumor-infiltrating lymphocytes in primary liver carcinoma. Total RNA amounting to 450 to 550 ng was the source from which TCR beta cDNA was made with a constant-region primer. Three nested multiplex PCR rounds, a slightly modified ARM-PCR method, built the TCR beta libraries. A C-beta reverse primer and TRBV1-TRBV30 forward primers served in each of the first two PCR rounds, at roughly 10 cycles apiece. TCRdb reprocessed the multiplex PCR reads via MiXCR and lists one record per CDR3 protein. The sample consists of approximately 300,000 distinct CDR3 sequences, about 62% of them appearing once. Germline DNA was also extracted, with blood RNA taken from unsorted whole blood. Sequencing was done on a sample of peripheral blood. Receptor source: a middle-aged man with primary liver carcinoma and hepatitis B virus infection.

Note on this clonotype: One junction end does not reproduce the germline sequence, and a read error may be involved. This chain uses TRBV12-3 or TRBV12-4 with TRBJ1-1, with D possibly matching TRBD1 (5 bases). The CDR3 is 12 amino acids. In DNA form, the CDR3 reads TGTGACAGCAGTTTAGAGGGGCCTGAAGCTTTCTTT. Translated: CDSSLEGPEAFF.

This chain links TRBV11-2 with TRBJ1-2; unclear D gene. The CDR3 contains 14 residues. V gave up 2 bases and J gave up 2 bases, with 9 bases separating them. Per the germline V gene, CDR1 is SGHAT and CDR2 is FQNNGV. CDR3 bases: TGTGCCAGCAGCTTATTCGCGGGAAACTATGGCTACACCTTC. Its protein product is CASSLFAGNYGYTF.

V is TRBV4-3 and J is TRBJ2-5, with 7 bases that match TRBD2. V lost 4 bases and J lost 6; bases outside the gene matches: 11. The CDR3 runs 15 residues. Germline assignment: CDR1 LGHNA and CDR2 YSLEER. The CDR3: CASSRGAGERKTQYF. The CDR3 bases are TGCGCCAGCAGCCGAGGTGCGGGGGAAAGAAAGACCCAGTACTTC.

A word on this clonotype: Germline is not matched at one junction end, which may reflect a read error. The chain joins TRBV5-8 to TRBJ2-1; no firm D call. The CDR3 contains 12 residues. CDR1 is SGHTS, CDR2 YDEGEE, per germline. CDR3 loop: CANSYDTNEQFF. The CDR3 DNA sequence: TGTGCCAACAGCTACGATACCAATGAGCAGTTCTTC.

As for this clonotype: The junction departs from the called germline gene at one end, perhaps through a read error. This chain joins TRBV10-3 and TRBJ2-2; a possible D gene is TRBD2 (6 bases). The CDR3 runs to 14 residues. Germline assignment: CDR1 ENHRY and CDR2 SYGVKD. The CDR3 DNA sequence: TGTGCCATCAGTGAGCTGGGACTCACCGGGGAGATGTTTTTT. This encodes CAISELGLTGEMFF.

The chain uses TRBV29-1 and TRBJ2-7; TRBD1 matches at 7 bases. With the DNA end fitting TRBJ2-1 better, the J assignment may be wrong. The CDR3 runs 15 residues. The germline V gene encodes CDR1 SQVTM and CDR2 ANQGSEA. The CDR3 protein is CSDTIAPTGKKEQFF. The CDR3 nucleotides are TGCAGCGATACGATCGCCCCGACAGGGAAGAAGGAGCAGTTCTTC.

This clonotype has a handful of counts. The chain uses TRBV6-1 and TRBJ2-2, with 8 positions matching TRBD1. Germline V gene sequence: CDR1 MNHNS, CDR2 SASEGT. After removal of 4 bases from V and 6 bases from J, the junction contained 7 bases not matched to a gene. The CDR3 sequence is 15 residues long. CDR3 nucleotide sequence: TGTGCCAGCAGTGCCGGACAGGGCGTTGCCGGGGAGCTGTTTTTT. This sequence encodes CASSAGQGVAGELFF.

In the case of this clonotype: A read error may produce the germline difference seen at one junction end. The CDR3 sequence is CANSRGQGRGVYNEQFF. CDR3 sequence (DNA): TGTGCCAACAGCCGCGGACAGGGGAGAGGTGTTTACAATGAGCAGTTCTTC. This chain uses TRBV5-4 with TRBJ2-1; 9 nucleotides agree with TRBD1. This CDR3 comprises 17 residues. Looked up from germline, CDR1 is SGHNT and CDR2 is YYREEE (reference sequence).

A word on this clonotype: A much larger clone sits a single nucleotide away, making a read error possible. This chain joins TRBV28 and TRBJ2-2, with 11 nucleotides matching TRBD2. CDR1 and CDR2 (germline): MDHEN, SYDVKM. Unmatched junction bases numbered 11, after V lost 8 bases and J lost 9 bases. The CDR3 length is 15 residues. CDR3 sequence: CASRRLAGMAWELFF. CDR3 DNA: TGTGCCAGCCGACGACTAGCGGGAATGGCCTGGGAGCTGTTTTTT. Based on the CDR3 plus reference TRBV28 and TRBJ2-2, the full variable domain is DVKVTQSSRYLVKRTGEKVFLECVQDMDHENMFWYRQDPGLGLRLIYFSYDVKMKEKGDIPEGYSVSREKKERFSLILESASTNQTSMYLCASRRLAGMAWELFFGEGSRLTVL.

Regarding this clonotype: At one boundary the junction diverges from the germline segment, which might be a read error. The V call is TRBV11-2, the J call TRBJ2-1; D may correspond to TRBD1 or TRBD2 (5 bases each). From germline, CDR1 is SGHAT and CDR2 FQNNGV. The CDR3 has 14 residues. In nucleotides, the CDR3 is TGTGCCATCAGCGCCTGGGACCGAAACAATGAGAAGTTCTTC. Encoded protein: CAISAWDRNNEKFF.

This clonotype was seen just once. One end of the junction is discordant with germline, which a read error may explain. The rearrangement links TRBV11-2 to TRBJ2-1, with D possibly TRBD1 on 6 matching bases. Germline assignment: CDR1 SGHAT and CDR2 FQNNGV. The CDR3 length is 14 residues. In nucleotides, the CDR3 is TGTACCAGCAGCCCCGACAGGTATCACAATGAGCAGTTCTTC. Its translation is CTSSPDRYHNEQFF.

In the case of this clonotype: This could be a read error, since a much larger clone is one nucleotide away. Here the CDR3 reads CPIKGQATNQPQHF. DNA of the CDR3: TGTCCCATCAAGGGCCAGGCCACCAATCAGCCCCAGCATTTT. J is TRBJ1-5 and V is TRBV10-3, with D unresolved. The germline gives CDR1 ENHRY, CDR2 SYGVKD. This CDR3 has 14 amino acids.

This clonotype appeared a few times. The chain combines TRBV29-1 with TRBJ1-2; 8 bases agree with TRBD1. Germline lookup yields CDR1 SQVTM and CDR2 ANQGSEA. V lost 4 bases and J lost 2; bases outside the gene matches: 3. There are 13 residues in the CDR3. The chain's CDR3 is CSVVTGANYGYTF. Here the CDR3 DNA reads TGCAGCGTTGTGACAGGGGCGAACTATGGCTACACCTTC.

V and J are TRBV5-8 and TRBJ2-4, with 7 bases fitting TRBD1. The CDR3 is 14 amino acids. V shed 4 bases and J 9 bases; nucleotides not matched to a gene: 10. The V gene's germline CDR1 is SGHTS and CDR2 YDEGEE. The CDR3 coding sequence is TGTGCCAGCAGCCTCGGAAACAGGGACAGCATTCAGTACTTC. This gives the protein CASSLGNRDSIQYF. Variable domain in full (rest from reference TRBV5-8 and TRBJ2-4): EAGVTQSPTHLIKTRGQQATLRCSPISGHTSVYWYQQALGLGLQFLLWYDEGEERNRGNFPPRFSGRQFPNYSSELNVNALELEDSALYLCASSLGNRDSIQYFGAGTRLSVL.